The present T cell receptor beta chain was sequenced within a study of T-cell memory formation after mild COVID-19. The overall study: For the most part, TCR clusters were specific to one donor.

In this sample, this clonotype turned up a few times. Its specificity is unknown. CDR1 and CDR2 from the germline V gene are SGHVS and FNYEAQ. V shed 0 bases and J shed 3 bases, with 6 bases lying between them. This CDR3 contains 14 residues. Overall study results and limits: There was a balanced CD4/CD8 profile in clones contracting day 15 to 85, and later expanders leaned CD4+. Among contracting clones, CD4+ were mainly CM/EM and CD8+ enriched in EMRA.

UMIs and sample barcodes were carried by the TCR alpha and TCR beta cDNA libraries that 5'RACE produced using constant-segment primers. TCRdb re-called the 5' RACE reads through MiXCR, storing one row per CDR3 protein. The table lists 300,000 to 400,000 distinct CDR3 sequences, 15% of them singletons. The chain recombines TRBV7-6 with TRBJ1-3; D not resolved. The sample taken for sequencing was PBMCs or a T cell subset sorted from them (not recorded which). This receptor was taken from a young man who had mild COVID-19 (a few samples of this study predate the infection). Cell type and time point are not known. The CDR3 loop reads CASSLARYGNTIYF. As DNA, the CDR3 is TGTGCCAGCAGCTTAGCGCGGTATGGAAACACCATATATTTT.